A single TCR beta chain is shown here with its context. Per the germline V gene, CDR1 is SGHRS and CDR2 is YFSETQ. The CDR3 length is 16 residues. The germline V and J ends were trimmed by 4 bases and 0 bases, with 11 bases remaining between them. Original analysis: By means of reference gene primer amplification, nucleated cell counts were estimated. Using immunoSEQ multiplex PCR, the repertoire was profiled, and TCRdb retains in-frame clones only, with some absent. D and trimming come from the DNA, and the V and J calls and clone size come from that table. The sample has some 95,000 clones, 70% to 90% seen once. The data derive from a study of blood T cell repertoires in COVID-19.

Material for sequencing was peripheral blood. The chain recombines TRBV5-1 with TRBJ1-6, with D possibly TRBD1 on 6 matching bases. This receptor was taken from a man between 70 and 80 years old with acute or convalescent COVID-19. CDR3 in amino acids: CASSQGQSSYNSPLHF. The CDR3 coding sequence is TGCGCCAGCAGCCAAGGACAGAGCTCCTATAATTCACCCCTCCACTTT.